The sequence of this T cell receptor beta chain was determined in a study of technical replicates of blood from several donors. CDR3 size: 14 residues. Unmatched junction bases numbered 4, after V lost 7 bases and J lost 4 bases. Germline V CDR1 and CDR2: LNHDA, SQIVND (reference sequence). Generated by immunoSEQ multiplex PCR, the TCRdb table keeps only in-frame clones and is missing some. The table has fewer than 60,000 clones, 92% seen once. The chain has TRBV19 and TRBJ2-5; 12 bases agree with TRBD2. This receptor was identified in a human donor in good health. Some clones in this sample may be carry-over from other donors' samples. The sample taken for sequencing was PBMCs. The CDR3 nucleotides read TGTGCCAGTAAGGGGGGACTAGCGGGAGAGACCCAGTACTTC. Translating it yields CASKGGLAGETQYF.